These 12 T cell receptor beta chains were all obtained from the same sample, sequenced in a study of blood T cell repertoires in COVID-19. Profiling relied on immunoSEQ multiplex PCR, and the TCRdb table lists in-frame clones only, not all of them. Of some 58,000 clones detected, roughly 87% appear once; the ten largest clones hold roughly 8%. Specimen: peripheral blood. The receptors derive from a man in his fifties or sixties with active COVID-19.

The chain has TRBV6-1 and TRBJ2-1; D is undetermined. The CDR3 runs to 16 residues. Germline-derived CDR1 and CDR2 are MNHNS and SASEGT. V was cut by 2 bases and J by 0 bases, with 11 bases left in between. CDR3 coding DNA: TGTGCCAGCAGTGAACGGTTGGTGAGCTCCTACAATGAGCAGTTCTTC. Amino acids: CASSERLVSSYNEQFF.

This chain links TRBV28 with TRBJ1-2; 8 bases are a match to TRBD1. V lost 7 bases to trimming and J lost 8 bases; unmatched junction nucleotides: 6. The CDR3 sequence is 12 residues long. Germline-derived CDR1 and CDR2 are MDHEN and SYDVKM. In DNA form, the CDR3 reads TGTGCCAGCACCCCGGACAGGGTCGGCTACACCTTC. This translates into CASTPDRVGYTF.

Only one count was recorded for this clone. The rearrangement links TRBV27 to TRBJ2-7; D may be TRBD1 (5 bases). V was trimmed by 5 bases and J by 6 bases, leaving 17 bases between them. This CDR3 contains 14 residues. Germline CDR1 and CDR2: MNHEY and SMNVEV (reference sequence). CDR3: CASSPTGQLGEQYF. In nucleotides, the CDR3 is TGTGCCAGCAGTCCTACAGGTCAACTGGGCGAGCAGTACTTC.

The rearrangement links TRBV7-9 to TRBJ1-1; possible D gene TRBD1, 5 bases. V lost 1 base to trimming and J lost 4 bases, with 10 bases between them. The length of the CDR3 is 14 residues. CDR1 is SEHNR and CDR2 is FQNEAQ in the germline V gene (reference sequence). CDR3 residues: CASSLEQGGTEAFF. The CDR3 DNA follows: TGTGCCAGCAGCTTAGAGCAGGGTGGCACTGAAGCTTTCTTT.

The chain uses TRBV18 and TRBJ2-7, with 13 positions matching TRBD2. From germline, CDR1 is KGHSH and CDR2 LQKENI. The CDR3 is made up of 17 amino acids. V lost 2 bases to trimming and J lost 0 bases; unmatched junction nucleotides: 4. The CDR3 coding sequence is TGTGCCAGCTCACCAATACTAGCGGGGGGGCCCTCCTACGAGCAGTACTTC. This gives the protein CASSPILAGGPSYEQYF.

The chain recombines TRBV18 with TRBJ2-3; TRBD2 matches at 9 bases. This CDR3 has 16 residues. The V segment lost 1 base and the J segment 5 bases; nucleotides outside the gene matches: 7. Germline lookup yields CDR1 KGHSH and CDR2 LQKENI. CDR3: CASSPLAGARGDTQYF. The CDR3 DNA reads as TGTGCCAGCTCACCACTAGCGGGGGCCAGGGGAGATACGCAGTATTTT.

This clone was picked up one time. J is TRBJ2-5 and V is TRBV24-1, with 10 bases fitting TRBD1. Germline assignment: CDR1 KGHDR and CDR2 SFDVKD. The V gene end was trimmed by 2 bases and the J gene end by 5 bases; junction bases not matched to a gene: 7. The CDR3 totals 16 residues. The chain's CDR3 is CATSDWTGGEGETQYF. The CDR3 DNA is TGTGCCACCAGTGATTGGACAGGGGGAGAGGGCGAGACCCAGTACTTC.

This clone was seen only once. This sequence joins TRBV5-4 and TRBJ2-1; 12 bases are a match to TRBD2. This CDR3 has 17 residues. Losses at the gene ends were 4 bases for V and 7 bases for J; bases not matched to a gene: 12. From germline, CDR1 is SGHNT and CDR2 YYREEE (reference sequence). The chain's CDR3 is CASSLRTSGIMGNEQFF. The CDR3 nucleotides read TGTGCCAGCAGCCTGCGGACTAGCGGGATTATGGGAAATGAGCAGTTCTTC.

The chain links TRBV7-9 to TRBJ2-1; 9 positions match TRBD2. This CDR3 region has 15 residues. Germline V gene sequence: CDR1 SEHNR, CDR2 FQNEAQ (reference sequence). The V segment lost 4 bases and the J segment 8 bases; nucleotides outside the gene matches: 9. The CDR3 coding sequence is TGTGCCAGCAGCTCGGCGGCGGGAGGGCCCGATGAGCAGTTCTTC. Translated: CASSSAAGGPDEQFF.

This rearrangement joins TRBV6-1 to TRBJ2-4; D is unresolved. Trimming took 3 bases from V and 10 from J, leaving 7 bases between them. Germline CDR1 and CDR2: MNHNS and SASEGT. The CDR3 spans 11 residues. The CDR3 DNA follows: TGTGCCAGCAGTGAGGGCCTTATTCAGTACTTC. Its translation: CASSEGLIQYF.

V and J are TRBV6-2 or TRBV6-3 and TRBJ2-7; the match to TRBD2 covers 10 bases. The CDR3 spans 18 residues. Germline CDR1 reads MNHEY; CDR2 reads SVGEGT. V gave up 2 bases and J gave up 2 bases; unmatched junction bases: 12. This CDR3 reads CASSYGVTSGTLTYEQYF. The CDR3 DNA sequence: TGTGCCAGCAGTTACGGAGTAACTAGCGGGACTTTAACCTACGAGCAGTACTTC.

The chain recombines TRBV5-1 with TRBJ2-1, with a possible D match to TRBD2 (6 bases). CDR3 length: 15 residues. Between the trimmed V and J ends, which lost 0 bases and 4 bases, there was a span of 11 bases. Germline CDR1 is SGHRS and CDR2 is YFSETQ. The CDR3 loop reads CASSLAAGVYNEQFF. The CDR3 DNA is TGCGCCAGCAGCTTGGCAGCGGGTGTATACAATGAGCAGTTCTTC.